A single sample gave rise to the 17 T cell receptor beta chains below, sequenced in a study of shared clonotypes between healthy human individuals. Produced via immunoSEQ multiplex PCR; TCRdb's table is partial and in-frame only. In the table there are about 960,000 clones, over 75% of which are singletons. Sample: memory CD4+ T cells sorted from blood. Subset here: CD45RA-negative fraction. These receptors all stem from a man aged 18 to 29 in good health.

V usage is TRBV25-1 and J usage is TRBJ1-6; a possible D gene is TRBD1 (5 bases). CDR1 is MGHDK, CDR2 SYGVNS, per germline. Trimming stripped 3 bases from V and 7 bases from J, with 19 bases between. The CDR3 contains 17 residues. The CDR3 DNA reads TGTGCCAGCAGTGAGGGGCGGGGGGGAGTGAGAAATTCACCCCTCCACTTT. Translated, it gives CASSEGRGGVRNSPLHF.

The rearrangement uses TRBV12-5 and TRBJ2-7; TRBD2 matches at 7 bases. This CDR3 spans 16 amino acids. J gave up 2 bases and V 0 bases, and 7 bases lay outside the gene matches. The germline V gene encodes CDR1 LGHNT and CDR2 FRNRAP. CDR3 loop: CASGLVEAGWTYEQYF. CDR3 sequence (DNA): TGTGCTAGTGGTTTGGTGGAAGCGGGGTGGACCTACGAGCAGTACTTC.

As regards this clone: Within the sample, other DNA sequences also encode this same CDR3. The V call is TRBV18, the J call TRBJ1-5; D might be TRBD1 (5 bases). There are 13 residues in the CDR3. V gave up 2 bases and J gave up 5 bases, with 7 bases separating them. Germline assignment: CDR1 KGHSH and CDR2 LQKENI. This chain's CDR3 is CASSPGGDQPQHF. The DNA of the CDR3 is TGTGCCAGCTCACCAGGGGGGGATCAGCCCCAGCATTTT.

The chain couples TRBV30 to TRBJ1-5; D ambiguous. The germline CDR1 and CDR2 sequences are GTSNPN and SVGIG (reference sequence). The CDR3 consists of 13 residues. Trimming removed 1 base from V and 5 bases from J, with 9 bases in between. CDR3 in DNA: TGTGCCTGGAGTGGGACGTCAGATCAGCCCCAGCATTTT. Amino acids: CAWSGTSDQPQHF.

This clone was detected only once. The rearrangement links TRBV11-2 to TRBJ2-7; D tentatively fits TRBD1 or TRBD2 (5 bases each). The CDR3 sequence is 15 residues long. Germline CDR1 reads SGHAT; CDR2 reads FQNNGV. The V end was cut by 2 bases, the J end by 4 bases, with 15 bases between. CDR3 region: CASSLRIEGIYEQYF. As DNA, the CDR3 is TGTGCCAGCAGCTTAAGGATAGAGGGGATTTACGAGCAGTACTTC.

The chain couples TRBV7-2 to TRBJ2-3, with D tentatively TRBD1 (5 bases). The CDR3 covers 16 residues. Between the trimmed V and J ends, which lost 1 base and 6 bases, there was a span of 17 bases. Germline V gives CDR1 SGHTA, CDR2 FQGNSA. The CDR3, as DNA: TGTGCCAGCAGCTTAGATGGGGCAGCCTCAGGGGATACGCAGTATTTT. It is translated as CASSLDGAASGDTQYF. The complete variable domain, with remaining parts taken from reference TRBV7-2 and TRBJ2-3, reads GAGVSQSPSNKVTEKGKDVELRCDPISGHTALYWYRQSLGQGLEFLIYFQGNSAPDKSGLPSDRFSAERTGGSVSTLTIQRTQQEDSAVYLCASSLDGAASGDTQYFGPGTRLTVL.

This clone has just one count. The chain recombines TRBV10-1 with TRBJ2-7, with 10 bases identical to TRBD2. Germline trimming cut 5 bases from V and 3 bases from J; bases unmatched to any gene: 4. This CDR3 is built from 14 residues. The germline V gene encodes CDR1 WNHNN and CDR2 SYGVQD (reference sequence). Here the CDR3 reads CASSSRLAGYEQYF. In nucleotides, the CDR3 is TGCGCCAGCAGTTCCAGACTAGCGGGCTACGAGCAGTACTTC.

The gene calls are TRBV28 and TRBJ2-7; 9 positions match TRBD1. Looked up from germline, CDR1 is MDHEN and CDR2 is SYDVKM. The CDR3 has 15 residues. The V and J ends lost 6 bases and 2 bases, in that order; junction bases with no gene match: 8. CDR3 sequence reads: CASRGQGVGTYEQYF. The DNA of the CDR3 is TGTGCCAGCAGGGGACAGGGAGTCGGGACCTACGAGCAGTACTTC.

This clone was picked up one time. The genes are TRBV5-1 and TRBJ2-3; tentatively, D is TRBD1 or TRBD2 (5 bases each). Per germline, CDR1 SGHRS and CDR2 YFSETQ. The CDR3 extends over 15 amino acids. Trimming shortened V by 4 bases and J by 0 bases, and 12 bases separated the two germline ends. This chain's CDR3 is CASSGWGRSTDTQYF. CDR3 bases: TGCGCCAGCAGCGGATGGGGACGGAGCACAGATACGCAGTATTTT.

This chain joins TRBV7-2 and TRBJ2-2; tentatively, D is TRBD2 (5 bases). The CDR3 is made up of 13 amino acids. Germline V gives CDR1 SGHTA, CDR2 FQGNSA. V lost 5 bases, J lost 4 bases, and 8 bases lay in between. CDR3 sequence (DNA): TGTGCCAGCAGCCCAGCGGTCACCGGGGAGCTGTTTTTT. Translating it yields CASSPAVTGELFF.

In this sample, this clone turned up a few times. V and J are TRBV9 and TRBJ1-1, with D perhaps matching TRBD1 (5 bases). The CDR3 extends over 14 amino acids. The germline V and J ends were trimmed by 3 bases and 5 bases, with 14 bases remaining between them. Looked up from germline, CDR1 is SGDLS and CDR2 is YYNGEE. Here the CDR3 DNA reads TGTGCCAGCAGCGCGACACAGAGGGGAACTGAAGCTTTCTTT. Its translation is CASSATQRGTEAFF.

The chain recombines TRBV7-6 with TRBJ2-1, with TRBD1 as a possible D gene (7 bases). This CDR3 is 16 amino acids long. Germline V CDR1 and CDR2: SGHVS, FNYEAQ. V was shortened by 4 bases and J by 2 bases, with 15 bases between the two germline ends. The CDR3 loop is CASSSSGGTAYNEQFF. The CDR3 DNA reads TGTGCCAGCAGCTCCAGTGGAGGGACAGCCTACAATGAGCAGTTCTTC. The variable domain in full, with the rest retrieved from reference TRBV7-6 and TRBJ2-1, is GAGVSQSPRYKVTKRGQDVALRCDPISGHVSLYWYRQALGQGPEFLTYFNYEAQQDKSGLPNDRFSAERPEGSISTLTIQRTEQRDSAMYRCASSSSGGTAYNEQFFGPGTRLTVL.

In the case of this clone: At one boundary the junction diverges from the germline segment, which might be a read error. The chain links TRBV7-7 to TRBJ1-5; 7 bases agree with TRBD1. CDR3 length equals 19 residues. From germline, CDR1 is SSHAT and CDR2 FNYEAQ (reference sequence). CDR3 coding DNA: TGTGCTAGCAGCCGCGAGGCCACGCGGGACAGTAATAGAAATCAGCCCCAGCATTTT. Translating it yields CASSREATRDSNRNQPQHF.

The rearrangement links TRBV19 to TRBJ1-5; perhaps TRBD1 as D (5 bases). V dropped 3 bases and J dropped 3 bases, with 15 bases sitting between them. This CDR3 spans 16 amino acids. Germline values: CDR1 LNHDA, CDR2 SQIVND (reference sequence). The CDR3 is CASSIGGAWTNQPQHF. CDR3 DNA: TGTGCCAGTAGTATCGGTGGGGCTTGGACCAATCAGCCCCAGCATTTT.

The rearrangement links TRBV4-1 to TRBJ2-2; D call uncertain. With 0 bases removed from V and 5 bases from J, the gap between germline ends came to 10 bases. Germline V CDR1 and CDR2: MGHRA, YSYEKL. This CDR3 region has 15 residues. The CDR3 bases are TGCGCCAGCAGCCAAGAAACCGTAACGACCGGGGAGCTGTTTTTT. Amino acid sequence: CASSQETVTTGELFF.

V usage is TRBV6-6 and J usage is TRBJ1-2, with a tentative D call TRBD1 (5 bases). Germline V gene data show CDR1 as MNHNY and CDR2 as SVGAGI (reference sequence). There are 13 residues in the CDR3. V dropped 7 bases and J dropped 9 bases, with 18 bases sitting between them. This CDR3 reads CASTLGDSSRYTF. The CDR3, as DNA: TGTGCCAGCACCTTAGGGGACTCCTCTCGCTACACCTTC.

The J gene is TRBJ2-4, the V gene TRBV19; D call uncertain. V lost 7 bases to trimming and J lost 2 bases, with 9 bases between them. CDR3 length: 13 amino acids. In germline, CDR1 is LNHDA, CDR2 SQIVND (reference sequence). The DNA of the CDR3 is TGTGCCAGTATAGGCGTCCCCAAAAACATTCAGTACTTC. This codes for CASIGVPKNIQYF. Based on the CDR3 plus reference TRBV19 and TRBJ2-4, the full variable domain is DGGITQSPKYLFRKEGQNVTLSCEQNLNHDAMYWYRQDPGQGLRLIYYSQIVNDFQKGDIAEGYSVSREKKESFPLTVTSAQKNPTAFYLCASIGVPKNIQYFGAGTRLSVL.